These 10 T cell receptor beta chains came from one sample sequenced in a study of neurological immune-mediated disorders. TCRdb reprocessed the 5' RACE reads with MiXCR, giving one entry per CDR3 protein. The repertoire consists of tens of thousands of distinct CDR3 sequences, with 2% to 3% occurring once and the leading ten covering 0.9% to 1.4%. The specimen was PBMCs. Receptor source: a woman in her 30s with multiple sclerosis.

On this clonotype: A single base separates this from a much larger clone, so it may be a read error. This rearrangement joins TRBV27 to TRBJ2-7, with a weak D call TRBD1 (6 bases). Looked up from germline, CDR1 is MNHEY and CDR2 is SMNVEV (reference sequence). The CDR3 consists of 14 residues. Deletions cut 10 bases from V and 4 bases from J, with 20 bases between. The CDR3 nucleotides are TGTGCCAACAGCTGGAGAGAGGGGGAATACGAGCAGTACTTC. Its translation is CANSWREGEYEQYF.

This clonotype was counted at least ten times. The CDR3 nucleotides are TGCGCCAGCAGCCAAGAGGGACAGCTTAATGAAAAACTGTTTTTT. As protein: CASSQEGQLNEKLFF. V gene TRBV4-3 combines with J gene TRBJ1-4; TRBD1 matches 7 bases. Germline loops: CDR1 LGHNA, CDR2 YSLEER. V lost 0 bases to trimming and J lost 4 bases; unmatched junction nucleotides: 2. The CDR3 has 15 amino acids.

This clonotype appeared many times. The chain links TRBV11-2 to TRBJ2-5, with 8 bases aligning to TRBD2. V was pared by 1 base and J by 0 bases, with 7 bases of the junction left unmatched. The CDR3 loop spans 17 amino acids. Looked up from germline, CDR1 is SGHAT and CDR2 is FQNNGV. CDR3 sequence reads: CASSLVRIAGYQETQYF. CDR3 nucleotides: TGTGCCAGCAGCTTAGTCCGGATAGCGGGGTACCAAGAGACCCAGTACTTC. Filled out from reference TRBV11-2 and TRBJ2-5, the complete variable domain reads EAGVAQSPRYKIIEKRQSVAFWCNPISGHATLYWYQQILGQGPKLLIQFQNNGVVDDSQLPKDRFSAERLKGVDSTLKIQPAKLEDSAVYLCASSLVRIAGYQETQYFGPGTRLLVL.

This clonotype was seen many times. This chain links TRBV11-3 with TRBJ2-5; the match to TRBD2 covers 7 bases. Germline lookup yields CDR1 SGHNT and CDR2 YENEEA. This CDR3 region has 14 residues. V was clipped by 4 bases and J by 5 bases; unmatched bases: 7. In nucleotides, the CDR3 is TGTGCCAGCAGCTCCAGAGCGGGACCGGAGACCCAGTACTTC. This translates into CASSSRAGPETQYF.

This clonotype was detected ten times or more. CDR3 bases: TGTGCCAGCAGCTTAGCGGGTGCTGGTGAGACCCAGTACTTC. It yields the protein CASSLAGAGETQYF. The chain combines TRBV7-2 with TRBJ2-5; no firm D call. The germline V gene has CDR1 SGHTA and CDR2 FQGNSA. The CDR3 length is 14 residues. V gave up 0 bases and J gave up 5 bases, with 10 bases separating them.

There are many counts of this clonotype. The chain links TRBV4-3 to TRBJ2-1; D call uncertain. The CDR3 is 13 amino acids. Germline V gene data show CDR1 as LGHNA and CDR2 as YSLEER. V shed 0 bases and J shed 6 bases, with 6 bases lying between them. CDR3 protein: CASSQDNVNEQFF. CDR3 sequence (DNA): TGCGCCAGCAGCCAAGATAATGTCAATGAGCAGTTCTTC.

This clonotype was found many times. The V call is TRBV7-2, the J call TRBJ1-5; D is uncertain. CDR3 length equals 15 residues. The V end lost 1 base, the J end lost 1 base, and 8 bases lay between the germline ends. Germline V CDR1 and CDR2: SGHTA, FQGNSA. The CDR3 region has the DNA TGTGCCAGCAGCTTAGAGGGAATCAGCAATCAGCCCCAGCATTTT. Encoded protein: CASSLEGISNQPQHF.

This clonotype was observed many times. V usage is TRBV20-1 and J usage is TRBJ2-1; 14 bases line up with TRBD2. CDR1 is DFQATT, CDR2 SNEGSKA, per germline (reference sequence). The CDR3 has 15 amino acids. J was trimmed by 6 bases and V by 5 bases; bases with no gene match: 6. The CDR3 DNA sequence: TGCAGTGCTCCGAGACTAGCGGGAGGGGCCAATGAGCAGTTCTTC. This gives the protein CSAPRLAGGANEQFF.

Many counts were recorded for this clonotype. The V call is TRBV7-2, the J call TRBJ1-3, with 7 nucleotides matching TRBD1. In germline, CDR1 is SGHTA, CDR2 FQGNSA. J was trimmed by 0 bases and V by 3 bases; bases with no gene match: 8. The CDR3 has 17 residues. The CDR3 region is CASSLPHAGGSGNTIYF. The DNA of the CDR3 is TGTGCCAGCAGCTTGCCGCATGCAGGGGGCTCTGGAAACACCATATATTTT.

This clonotype appeared many times. CDR3 sequence reads: CASSLGSETAGNEQFF. The CDR3 DNA reads as TGCGCCAGCAGCTTAGGATCGGAGACAGCAGGCAATGAGCAGTTCTTC. The V call is TRBV5-1, the J call TRBJ2-1; weak D call: TRBD1 (5 bases). The CDR3 covers 16 residues. Germline V gives CDR1 SGHRS, CDR2 YFSETQ. V lost 2 bases and J lost 6, with 18 bases in between.